Each of the 21 T cell receptor beta chains below was sequenced from the same sample in a study of T-cell memory formation after mild COVID-19. TCRdb re-analysed the 5' RACE reads in MiXCR, keeping a single row per CDR3 protein. The sample includes 300,000 to 400,000 distinct CDR3 sequences, under 15% of them seen just once. What was sequenced was PBMCs or a T cell subset sorted from them (not recorded which). The origin of the receptors is a man aged 18 to 29 who had mild COVID-19 (a few samples of this study predate the infection). Cell type and time point are not known.

This clonotype has a handful of counts. The genes are TRBV6-1 and TRBJ1-2; D remains ambiguous. CDR1 is MNHNS and CDR2 is SASEGT in the germline V gene. The length of the CDR3 is 14 residues. With 0 bases removed from V and 4 bases from J, the gap between germline ends came to 9 bases. The CDR3 reads CASSEAALPYGYTF. The DNA for the CDR3 is TGTGCCAGCAGTGAAGCGGCATTGCCCTATGGCTACACCTTC.

This clonotype was picked up many times. This chain joins TRBV27 and TRBJ1-6; D not resolved. The CDR3 contains 12 residues. Looked up from germline, CDR1 is MNHEY and CDR2 is SMNVEV (reference sequence). V lost 3 bases to trimming and J lost 8 bases, with 5 bases between them. The CDR3 DNA sequence: TGTGCCAGCAGTTTTTTTGATTCACCCCTCCACTTT. Amino acids: CASSFFDSPLHF.

The CDR3 DNA follows: TGTGCCAGCAGCTTAGCGGGACAGGGGACGAACCAGTACTTC. It yields the protein CASSLAGQGTNQYF. The V and J genes are TRBV7-6 and TRBJ2-5; 10 bases match TRBD1. Trimming removed 0 bases from V and 10 bases from J; junction bases left unmatched: 5. The CDR3 has 14 amino acids. The germline V gene encodes CDR1 SGHVS and CDR2 FNYEAQ.

The genes are TRBV3-1 and TRBJ2-1; the match to TRBD2 covers 11 bases. This CDR3 comprises 16 residues. CDR1 is LGHDT and CDR2 is YNNKEL in the germline V gene (reference sequence). V lost 4 bases and J lost 5; bases outside the gene matches: 7. The CDR3 nucleotides are TGTGCCAGCAGCCCTTTAGCGGGGGGGCCGAACAATGAGCAGTTCTTC. Encoded protein: CASSPLAGGPNNEQFF.

The V call is TRBV6-5, the J call TRBJ1-2; D not certain. The CDR3 loop spans 15 amino acids. Trimming removed 0 bases at V and 3 bases at J, with 11 bases between. CDR1 and CDR2 from the germline V gene are MNHEY and SVGAGI. CDR3: CASSYSVPPDYGYTF. The DNA of the CDR3 is TGTGCCAGCAGTTACTCGGTCCCACCCGACTATGGCTACACCTTC.

This clonotype was seen a few times. The chain links TRBV27 to TRBJ1-1; 7 nucleotides line up with TRBD1. CDR1 is MNHEY and CDR2 is SMNVEV in the germline V gene (reference sequence). The ends lost 3 bases at V and 6 bases at J; junction bases unmatched: 4. The CDR3 contains 13 residues. CDR3 region: CASSLVRGAEAFF. In DNA, the CDR3 is TGTGCCAGCAGTTTGGTCAGGGGGGCTGAAGCTTTCTTT.

The chain employs TRBV4-2 and TRBJ2-7; tentatively, D is TRBD1 (6 bases). Trimming left V 0 bases short and J 1 base short, with 13 bases between. The germline V gene has CDR1 LGHNA and CDR2 YNFKEQ. This CDR3 contains 16 residues. This CDR3 is CASSQEEQGRSYEQYF. The CDR3, as DNA: TGTGCCAGCAGCCAAGAGGAACAGGGTCGGTCCTACGAGCAGTACTTC.

The J gene is TRBJ2-5, the V gene TRBV5-1; 15 nucleotides match TRBD2. This CDR3 is 18 amino acids long. The trim removed 4 bases at V and 5 bases at J, leaving 12 bases unmatched. Germline lookup yields CDR1 SGHRS and CDR2 YFSETQ. The CDR3 sequence: CASSPGLAGGRSTETQYF. The CDR3 DNA is TGCGCCAGCAGCCCAGGACTAGCGGGGGGGCGAAGTACGGAGACCCAGTACTTC.

This clonotype was picked up a small number of times. This chain joins TRBV20-1 and TRBJ2-7; D is unresolved. Trimming shortened V by 0 bases and J by 5 bases, and 11 bases separated the two germline ends. In germline, CDR1 is DFQATT, CDR2 SNEGSKA (reference sequence). The CDR3 is 13 residues long. DNA for the CDR3: TGCAGTGCTAGAGATCTGAAGAACCACGAGCAGTACTTC. Amino acid sequence: CSARDLKNHEQYF.

This clonotype showed up just a few times. This chain uses TRBV4-3 with TRBJ2-2; 10 nucleotides line up with TRBD1. V shed 10 bases, J shed 2 bases, and the junction held 4 bases outside the gene matches. Germline-derived CDR1 and CDR2 are LGHNA and YSLEER. The CDR3 covers 14 residues. CDR3 amino acids: CATGTGVNTGELFF. The CDR3, as DNA: TGCGCCACCGGGACAGGGGTCAACACCGGGGAGCTGTTTTTT.

V and J are TRBV10-3 and TRBJ2-7, with TRBD1 matching over 7 bases. Germline lookup yields CDR1 ENHRY and CDR2 SYGVKD. This CDR3 has 14 residues. The V and J ends lost 2 bases and 3 bases, in that order; junction bases with no gene match: 4. The CDR3, as DNA: TGTGCCATCAGTGAGCCGGGACAGTACTACGAGCAGTACTTC. Its protein is CAISEPGQYYEQYF.

The chain employs TRBV12-5 and TRBJ2-4; D may be TRBD1 (7 bases). V lost 5 bases to trimming and J lost 0 bases, with 17 bases between them. This CDR3 is 17 amino acids long. From germline, CDR1 is LGHNT and CDR2 FRNRAP. The DNA of the CDR3 is TGTGCTAGTGGTCCCTCCAGGGGGGCACTAGCCAAAAACATTCAGTACTTC. Its translation: CASGPSRGALAKNIQYF.

This clonotype has only a few counts. The chain recombines TRBV7-2 with TRBJ2-2, with D perhaps matching TRBD1 or TRBD2 (5 bases each). Trimming took 2 bases from V and 6 from J, leaving 22 bases between them. Germline loops: CDR1 SGHTA, CDR2 FQGNSA. This CDR3 is 18 amino acids long. This CDR3 is CASSLRGLQTPEAGELFF. Here the CDR3 DNA reads TGTGCCAGCAGCTTAAGGGGCCTCCAAACACCGGAGGCCGGGGAGCTGTTTTTT.

This clonotype came up a few times. CDR3 in amino acids: CASSPGSSNQPQHF. Written as DNA, the CDR3 is TGTGCCAGCTCCCCGGGGAGTAGCAATCAGCCCCAGCATTTT. The rearrangement uses TRBV18 and TRBJ1-5; D ambiguous. Looked up from germline, CDR1 is KGHSH and CDR2 is LQKENI. The CDR3 sequence is 14 residues long. The V end lost 6 bases, the J end lost 0 bases, and 9 bases lay between the germline ends.

This clonotype occurred a few times. V and J are TRBV20-1 and TRBJ2-3; weak D call: TRBD1 (7 bases). The CDR3 runs to 14 residues. Trimming took 6 bases from V and 2 from J, leaving 15 bases between them. Germline CDR1 DFQATT, CDR2 SNEGSKA (reference sequence). The CDR3 DNA sequence: TGCAGTGCCAGGGGGGCAGGGGACACAGATACGCAGTATTTT. Residues: CSARGAGDTDTQYF.

This clonotype was detected only a few times. The chain links TRBV4-1 to TRBJ2-5; D may be TRBD1 (6 bases). The germline V gene encodes CDR1 MGHRA and CDR2 YSYEKL. Trimming took off 6 bases at V and 3 bases at J, with 20 bases between the two ends. This CDR3 contains 16 residues. The CDR3 sequence is CASSHPGTTLKETQYF. As DNA, the CDR3 is TGCGCCAGCAGTCATCCGGGGACAACCCTCAAAGAGACCCAGTACTTC.

This clonotype was seen many times. This rearrangement joins TRBV7-8 to TRBJ1-3, with D perhaps TRBD1 (5 bases). Trimming stripped 7 bases from V and 0 bases from J, with 19 bases between. The germline CDR1 and CDR2 sequences are SGHVS and FQNEAQ. This CDR3 has 17 residues. The CDR3 nucleotides are TGTGCCAGCAACCGAGGGACTCTCAAAAGCTCTGGAAACACCATATATTTT. This gives the protein CASNRGTLKSSGNTIYF.

The rearrangement uses TRBV7-2 and TRBJ1-5; D ambiguous. Germline V lookup: CDR1 SGHTA, CDR2 FQGNSA. The CDR3 is 15 amino acids. Trimming left V 5 bases short and J 10 bases short, with 21 bases between. In DNA, the CDR3 is TGTGCCAGCAGCAAGATTCAGCAGGCAGCCGGACCCCAGCATTTT. This gives the protein CASSKIQQAAGPQHF.

This clonotype was observed a handful of times. This chain uses TRBV5-1 with TRBJ2-7, with a tentative D call TRBD1 (6 bases). CDR1 is SGHRS and CDR2 is YFSETQ in the germline V gene. CDR3 size: 14 residues. V was pared by 2 bases and J by 3 bases, with 12 bases between. The CDR3 DNA sequence: TGCGCCAGCAGCTTAACAGGGCTCGACTACGAGCAGTACGTC. Translating gives CASSLTGLDYEQYV.

The rearrangement links TRBV5-1 to TRBJ1-1; TRBD1 might be the D (5 bases). Trimming stripped 4 bases from V and 0 bases from J, with 10 bases between. The CDR3 runs 14 residues. The germline CDR1 and CDR2 sequences are SGHRS and YFSETQ. CDR3 sequence (DNA): TGCGCCAGCAGCCCGTTACAGGTGAACACTGAAGCTTTCTTT. Its translation: CASSPLQVNTEAFF.

V and J are TRBV5-1 and TRBJ1-1; D is unresolved. The CDR3 runs to 14 residues. The germline CDR1 and CDR2 sequences are SGHRS and YFSETQ. V was cut by 0 bases and J by 4 bases, with 10 bases left in between. CDR3 protein: CASSLDGEGTEAFF. In DNA form, the CDR3 reads TGCGCCAGCAGCTTGGACGGGGAGGGCACTGAAGCTTTCTTT.